Listed below are T cell receptor beta chains from one sample, sequenced in a study of blood T cell repertoires in COVID-19. Produced via immunoSEQ multiplex PCR; TCRdb's table is partial and in-frame only. The data show about 120,000 clones, with 80% seen just once and roughly 17% held by the top ten. The sequenced sample consisted of peripheral blood. These receptors came from a man in his 60s with active or convalescent COVID-19. The CDR3 runs from the conserved cysteine through the conserved F or W. The order of the fields is D gene, J gene, clone size, V gene, CDR3 DNA, CDR3 protein. The D gene is left open where the match is weak. Not every row has a clone size; where given, it reads once, few, many or a size class.

D: TRBD2
J: TRBJ2-1
size: NA
V: TRBV7-3
DNA: TGTGCCAGCAGCTTAAGCCTAGCGGGAGGGAGTGAGCAGTTCTTC
CDR3: CASSLSLAGGSEQFF

D: NA
J: TRBJ1-2
size: NA
V: TRBV7-9
DNA: TGTGCCATTGAGGGGGATAACTATGGCTACACCTTC
CDR3: CAIEGDNYGYTF

D: NA
J: TRBJ2-6
size: NA
V: TRBV7-2
DNA: TGTGCCAGCAGCTCGAATACGGGTGGGGCCAACGTCCTGACTTTC
CDR3: CASSSNTGGANVLTF

D: TRBD2
J: TRBJ2-2
size: NA
V: TRBV11-3
DNA: TGTGCCAGCAGCTGGGACTATGCGAACACCGGGGAGCTGTTTTTT
CDR3: CASSWDYANTGELFF

D: NA
J: TRBJ2-5
size: NA
V: TRBV3-1/TRBV3-2
DNA: TGTGCCAGCAGCCTCAGCGACAGTAGAGAGACCCAGTACTTC
CDR3: CASSLSDSRETQYF

D: NA
J: TRBJ2-6
size: NA
V: TRBV7-5
DNA: TGTGTCAGAAGCCGAGGATCTGGGGCCAACGTCCTGACTTTC
CDR3: CVRSRGSGANVLTF

D: NA
J: TRBJ2-3
size: few
V: TRBV5-5
DNA: TGTGCCAGCAGCTACCGACAGACAGATACGCAGTATTTT
CDR3: CASSYRQTDTQYF

D: NA
J: TRBJ2-7
size: once
V: TRBV4-1
DNA: TGCGCCAGCAGCCAAGAAGGCGGACACTACGAGCAGTACTTC
CDR3: CASSQEGGHYEQYF

D: NA
J: TRBJ1-2
size: few
V: TRBV6-2/TRBV6-3
DNA: TGTGCCAGCAGCCTCGGACAGTTCTATGGCTACACCTTC
CDR3: CASSLGQFYGYTF

D: TRBD1
J: TRBJ2-1
size: NA
V: TRBV10-3
DNA: TGTGCCATCACCCCGGGACAGGCCTACAATGAGCAGTTCTTC
CDR3: CAITPGQAYNEQFF

D: TRBD1
J: TRBJ1-5
size: few
V: TRBV3-1/TRBV3-2
DNA: TGTGCCAGCAGCCAAGGGACAGGGAACAATCAGCCCCAGCATTTT
CDR3: CASSQGTGNNQPQHF

D: NA
J: TRBJ2-5
size: NA
V: TRBV7-2
DNA: TGTGCCAGCAGCTCCCCCCCGGGGACCCAGTACTTC
CDR3: CASSSPPGTQYF

D: TRBD2
J: TRBJ2-7
size: NA
V: TRBV5-1
DNA: TGCGCCAGCAGCTCGGGGACTAGCGGCTACGAGCAGTACTTC
CDR3: CASSSGTSGYEQYF